This T cell receptor (beta chain) was recorded in a study of blood T cell repertoires in COVID-19. Across the study: Whether acute or convalescent, the COVID-19 samples came from the United States, Italy and Spain.

Ten or more counts support this clone. CDR3 length: 14 residues. V was cut by 5 bases and J by 0 bases, with 7 bases left in between. Per germline, CDR1 MNHEY and CDR2 SMNVEV (reference sequence). In the study's own analysis: Amplification of reference gene primers provided the estimated nucleated cell counts. Profiled with immunoSEQ multiplex PCR; TCRdb holds only in-frame clones, not every one. For V, J and clone size, that table is used; D and trimming come from the DNA. The table lists 60,000 to 75,000 clones, 80% to 90% of them singletons. The receptor was derived from a man aged 25-45 years with acute or convalescent COVID-19. The sequenced sample was peripheral blood. The V and J genes are TRBV27 and TRBJ1-4; D ambiguous. In DNA form, the CDR3 reads TGTGCCAGCAGTGCGAGATCAACTAATGAAAAACTGTTTTTT. It yields the protein CASSARSTNEKLFF.